One sample yielded the 15 T cell receptor beta chains listed below, sequenced in a study of control samples from healthy donors and cancer patients. Here immunoSEQ multiplex PCR was the method, and the copy in TCRdb shows in-frame clones only, minus some. The sample includes about 15,000 clones, 85% to 90% of them seen just once. The sequenced sample consisted of PBMCs. The receptors derive from an older woman with colorectal cancer.

This clone has a single count. This sequence joins TRBV11-2 and TRBJ2-3; D uncertain. Trimming left V 6 bases short and J 4 bases short, with 17 bases between. The CDR3 spans 15 residues. Per the germline V gene, CDR1 is SGHAT and CDR2 is FQNNGV. CDR3 DNA sequence: TGTGCCAGCAGAAAATTCAGCTCCAGGTCAGATACGCAGTATTTT. Amino acids: CASRKFSSRSDTQYF.

The chain uses TRBV19 and TRBJ1-1; D gene unclear. Between the trimmed V and J ends, which lost 3 bases and 4 bases, there was a span of 18 bases. The CDR3 contains 16 residues. Germline V CDR1 and CDR2: LNHDA, SQIVND (reference sequence). CDR3 protein: CASSIGPFRGSTEAFF. CDR3 sequence (DNA): TGTGCCAGTAGTATTGGTCCTTTCCGGGGAAGCACTGAAGCTTTCTTT.

The chain links TRBV14 to TRBJ2-2, with D uncertain. Trimming shortened V by 7 bases and J by 1 base, and 7 bases separated the two germline ends. This CDR3 is built from 13 residues. Germline assignment: CDR1 SGHDN and CDR2 FVKESK. CDR3 nucleotides: TGTGCCAGCAACCCTCGGAACACCGGGGAGCTGTTTTTT. It encodes CASNPRNTGELFF.

There are a few counts of this clone. The chain uses TRBV6-2 or TRBV6-3 and TRBJ1-5; no reliable D call. CDR1 is MNHEY and CDR2 is SVGEGT in the germline V gene. V lost 5 bases, J lost 7 bases, and 15 bases lay in between. The CDR3 has 14 amino acids. CDR3 nucleotide sequence: TGTGCCAGCAGTCCCAAGGGCAGGTTCCAGCCCCAGCATTTT. Its protein is CASSPKGRFQPQHF.

V usage is TRBV10-2 and J usage is TRBJ1-4; TRBD1 agrees at 7 bases. Germline V gene data show CDR1 as WSHSY and CDR2 as SAAADI. The CDR3 consists of 16 residues. Trimming took 0 bases from V and 7 from J; bases not matched to a gene: 8. Here the CDR3 DNA reads TGCGCCAGCAGTGAGTCCCGGACAGGTTGGGGTGAAAAACTGTTTTTT. Its protein is CASSESRTGWGEKLFF.

The V and J genes are TRBV11-3 and TRBJ2-3; D is unclear. This CDR3 region has 19 residues. CDR1 is SGHNT, CDR2 YENEEA, per germline. V gave up 3 bases and J gave up 3 bases, with 25 bases separating them. The CDR3 protein is CASSFSLPTHSSRTDTQYF. The CDR3 coding sequence is TGTGCCAGCAGCTTTAGTTTGCCAACCCATTCAAGCAGGACAGATACGCAGTATTTT.

The chain joins TRBV30 to TRBJ1-6; 8 nucleotides line up with TRBD1. With 5 bases clipped from V and 10 bases from J, the junction kept 10 bases outside the gene matches. The CDR3 spans 14 residues. The germline CDR1 and CDR2 sequences are GTSNPN and SVGIG (reference sequence). CDR3 region: CAWADRGGRSPLHF. As DNA, the CDR3 is TGTGCCTGGGCAGACAGGGGAGGACGGTCACCCCTCCACTTT.

In this sample, this clone turned up a few times. The chain links TRBV11-2 to TRBJ1-2; 8 nucleotides match TRBD1. The CDR3 spans 14 residues. J was trimmed by 4 bases and V by 7 bases; bases with no gene match: 8. Germline V CDR1 and CDR2: SGHAT, FQNNGV. CDR3 in amino acids: CASTMTGDGYGYTF. DNA of the CDR3: TGTGCCAGCACCATGACAGGGGACGGCTATGGCTACACCTTC.

V is TRBV28 and J is TRBJ1-1; no definite D call. V was clipped by 10 bases and J by 4 bases, with 25 bases between them. Germline CDR1 and CDR2: MDHEN and SYDVKM. This CDR3 contains 16 residues. The DNA for the CDR3 is TGTGCCACCTATTCAACCGAGGCCTCAAAGGGCACTGAAGCTTTCTTT. It yields the protein CATYSTEASKGTEAFF.

The chain couples TRBV11-2 to TRBJ2-7, with D possibly called TRBD1 or TRBD2 (5 bases each). There are 15 residues in the CDR3. Per germline, CDR1 SGHAT and CDR2 FQNNGV. Trimming stripped 5 bases from V and 1 base from J, with 15 bases between. Here the CDR3 reads CASSHGAGPSYEQYF. Written as DNA, the CDR3 is TGTGCCAGCAGCCACGGGGCAGGGCCTTCCTACGAGCAGTACTTC. The whole variable domain, remainder taken from reference TRBV11-2 and TRBJ2-7, is EAGVAQSPRYKIIEKRQSVAFWCNPISGHATLYWYQQILGQGPKLLIQFQNNGVVDDSQLPKDRFSAERLKGVDSTLKIQPAKLEDSAVYLCASSHGAGPSYEQYFGPGTRLTVT.

This chain uses TRBV9 with TRBJ1-6; unclear D gene. The germline gives CDR1 SGDLS, CDR2 YYNGEE. V was clipped by 0 bases and J by 11 bases, with 12 bases between them. The CDR3 loop spans 14 amino acids. Here the CDR3 DNA reads TGTGCCAGCAGCGTAGGGCCCTCCGTGGCACCCCTCCACTTT. This encodes CASSVGPSVAPLHF.

This rearrangement joins TRBV5-1 to TRBJ2-2, with D unclear. This CDR3 contains 15 residues. The germline CDR1 and CDR2 sequences are SGHRS and YFSETQ. Trimming took off 1 base at V and 5 bases at J, with 12 bases between the two ends. The CDR3 coding sequence is TGCGCCAGCAGCTTGAGGGCAGTCGGTACCGGGGAGCTGTTTTTT. It is translated as CASSLRAVGTGELFF.

This clone has just one count. The rearrangement uses TRBV11-2 and TRBJ1-5; D uncertain. V gave up 1 base and J gave up 0 bases, with 1 base separating them. CDR1 SGHAT and CDR2 FQNNGV come from the germline V gene. The length of the CDR3 is 13 residues. The CDR3 reads CASSLGSNQPQHF. For the CDR3, the DNA is TGTGCCAGCAGCTTAGGTAGCAATCAGCCCCAGCATTTT.

This chain links TRBV2 with TRBJ2-7; D not certain. Trimming pared 7 bases from V and 3 bases from J, leaving 4 bases between. CDR1 is SNHLY, CDR2 FYNNEI, per germline. The CDR3 runs 10 residues. The CDR3 DNA is TGTGCCAGCATGAACTACGAGCAGTACTTC. This translates into CASMNYEQYF.

This clone was picked up one time. The V gene is TRBV11-2, the J gene TRBJ2-2; D is unclear. Trimming removed 3 bases at V and 5 bases at J, with 4 bases between. CDR3 length: 12 amino acids. Germline CDR1 is SGHAT and CDR2 is FQNNGV. The CDR3 region has the DNA TGTGCCAGCAGCTTCGCGACCGGGGAGCTGTTTTTT. Protein: CASSFATGELFF.